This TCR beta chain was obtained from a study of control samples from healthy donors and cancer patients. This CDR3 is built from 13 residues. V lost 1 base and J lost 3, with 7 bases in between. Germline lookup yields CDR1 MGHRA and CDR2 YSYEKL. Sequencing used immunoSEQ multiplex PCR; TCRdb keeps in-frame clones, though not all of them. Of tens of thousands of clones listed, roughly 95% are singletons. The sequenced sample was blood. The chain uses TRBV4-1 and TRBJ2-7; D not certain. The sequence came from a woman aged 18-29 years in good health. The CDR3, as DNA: TGCGCCAGCAGCCAAGCGGGCCGCTACGAGCAGTACTTC. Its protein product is CASSQAGRYEQYF.